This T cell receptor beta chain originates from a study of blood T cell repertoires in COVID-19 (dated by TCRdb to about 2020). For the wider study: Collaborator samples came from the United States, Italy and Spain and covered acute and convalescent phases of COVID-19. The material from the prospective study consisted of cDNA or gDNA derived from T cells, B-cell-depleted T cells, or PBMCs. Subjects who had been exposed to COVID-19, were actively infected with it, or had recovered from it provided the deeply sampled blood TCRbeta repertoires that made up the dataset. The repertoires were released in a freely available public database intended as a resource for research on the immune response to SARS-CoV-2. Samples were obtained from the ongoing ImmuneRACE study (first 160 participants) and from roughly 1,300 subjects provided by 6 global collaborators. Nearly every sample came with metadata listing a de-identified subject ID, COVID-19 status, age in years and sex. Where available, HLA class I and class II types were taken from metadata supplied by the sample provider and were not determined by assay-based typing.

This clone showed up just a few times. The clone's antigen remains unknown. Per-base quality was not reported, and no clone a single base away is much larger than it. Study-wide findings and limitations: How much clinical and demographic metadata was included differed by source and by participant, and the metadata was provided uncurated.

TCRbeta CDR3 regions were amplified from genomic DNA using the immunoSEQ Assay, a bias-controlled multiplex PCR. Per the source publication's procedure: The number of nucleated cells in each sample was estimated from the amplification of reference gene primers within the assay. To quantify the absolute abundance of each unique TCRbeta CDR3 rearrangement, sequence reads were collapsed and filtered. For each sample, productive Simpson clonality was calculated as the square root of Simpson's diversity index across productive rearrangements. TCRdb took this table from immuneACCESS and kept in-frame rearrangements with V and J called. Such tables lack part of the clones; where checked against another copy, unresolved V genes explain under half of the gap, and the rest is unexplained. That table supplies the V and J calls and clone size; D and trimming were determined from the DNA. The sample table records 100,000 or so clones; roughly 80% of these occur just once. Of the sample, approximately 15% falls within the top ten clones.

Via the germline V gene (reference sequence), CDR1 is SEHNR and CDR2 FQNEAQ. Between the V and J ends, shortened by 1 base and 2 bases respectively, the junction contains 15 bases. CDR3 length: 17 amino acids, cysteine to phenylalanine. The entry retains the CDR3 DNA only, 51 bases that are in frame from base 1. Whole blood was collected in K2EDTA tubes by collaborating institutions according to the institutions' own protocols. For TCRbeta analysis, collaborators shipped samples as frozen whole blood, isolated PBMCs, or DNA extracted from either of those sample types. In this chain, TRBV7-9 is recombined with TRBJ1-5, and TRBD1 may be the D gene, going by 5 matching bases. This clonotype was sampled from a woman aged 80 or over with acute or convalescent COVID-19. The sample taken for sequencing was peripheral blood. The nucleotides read TGTGCCAGCAGCTTAGGTGGGGCCGCAGGAGGCAATCAGCCCCAGCATTTT. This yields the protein CASSLGGAAGGNQPQHF.